This T cell receptor beta chain came from a study of blood T cell repertoires in COVID-19. In the study overall: The samples span acute and convalescent COVID-19 from the United States, Italy and Spain.

This CDR3 is 13 amino acids long. CDR1 LNHNV and CDR2 YYDKDF come from the germline V gene (reference sequence). Trimming cost V 0 bases and J 14 bases; bases outside gene matches: 9. This clone appeared a few times. For recovered donors of Cohort 3, there were two negative PCRs, clearance, or symptom resolution. In the authors' methods: It was from reference gene primer amplification that nucleated cell counts were estimated. Measured with immunoSEQ multiplex PCR; TCRdb has only the in-frame clones, and not every one. Clonal size and the V and J genes are those of that table, whereas D and trimming came from the DNA. The sample has hundreds of thousands of clones, about 86% seen once.

This TCR derives from a woman aged 45-60 years who had recovered from COVID-19. The chain is built from TRBV15 and TRBJ1-1; 7 bases line up with TRBD1. The specimen sequenced was PBMCs or T cells enriched from blood (not recorded which). CDR3 loop: CATSRDEGGQTFF. CDR3 nucleotide sequence: TGTGCCACCAGCAGAGATGAAGGGGGACAGACCTTCTTT.